The rows below give T cell receptor beta chains drawn from one sample of a study of T cell responses to AZD1222 COVID-19 vaccine. The data were produced by immunoSEQ multiplex PCR, yet TCRdb's version contains in-frame clones alone and is incomplete. The sample records 110,000 to 150,000 clones, just over 85% being singletons. The sample here was peripheral blood, taken on day 0 of AZD1222 vaccination. The source of these receptors is an adult in good health. Both conserved end residues are part of each CDR3. D genes are given only for firm matches. Only some rows state a clone size, as once, few, many or a class for expanded clones.

CDR3nt: TGTGCCAGCTCACAGGAAGATGGCGGGGAGCTGTTTTTT
CDR3aa: CASSQEDGGELFF
j_gene: TRBJ2-2
abundance: .
d_gene: .
v_gene: TRBV18

CDR3nt: TGTGCCAGCAGCCAAAACGCCTACGCGCCCCAGCATTTT
CDR3aa: CASSQNAYAPQHF
j_gene: TRBJ1-5
abundance: .
d_gene: .
v_gene: TRBV3-1/TRBV3-2

CDR3nt: TGTGCCTGGAGTGTACTCGGGGTGAACACTGAAGCTTTCTTT
CDR3aa: CAWSVLGVNTEAFF
j_gene: TRBJ1-1
abundance: .
d_gene: .
v_gene: TRBV30

CDR3nt: TGTGCCAGCAGTTCCGGACAGCCGGAGGGTGAAAAACTGTTTTTT
CDR3aa: CASSSGQPEGEKLFF
j_gene: TRBJ1-4
abundance: .
d_gene: .
v_gene: TRBV27

CDR3nt: TGTGCCTGGAACCCCGGGACGGTGAATGAAAAACTGTTTTTT
CDR3aa: CAWNPGTVNEKLFF
j_gene: TRBJ1-4
abundance: .
d_gene: .
v_gene: TRBV30

CDR3nt: TGTGCCTGGAGTGTACAGTCCGATCAGCCCCAGCATTTT
CDR3aa: CAWSVQSDQPQHF
j_gene: TRBJ1-5
abundance: .
d_gene: .
v_gene: TRBV30

CDR3nt: TGTGCCAGCAGCCGGGACGCCTCGGGCACAGATACGCAGTATTTT
CDR3aa: CASSRDASGTDTQYF
j_gene: TRBJ2-3
abundance: .
d_gene: .
v_gene: TRBV6-4

CDR3nt: TGTGCCAGCAGCGGAACGGGGGTAGGAGGCTACACCTTC
CDR3aa: CASSGTGVGGYTF
j_gene: TRBJ1-2
abundance: .
d_gene: .
v_gene: TRBV12-3/TRBV12-4

CDR3nt: TGTGCCAGCAGTTTGTTCCGGGAGGGAAAAGAGACCCAGTACTTC
CDR3aa: CASSLFREGKETQYF
j_gene: TRBJ2-5
abundance: .
d_gene: TRBD2
v_gene: TRBV28

CDR3nt: TGTGCCAGCAGACAGGGCACTGAAGCTTTCTTT
CDR3aa: CASRQGTEAFF
j_gene: TRBJ1-1
abundance: .
d_gene: .
v_gene: TRBV6-5

CDR3nt: TGTGCCAGCAGCTTACCGACAGGGTATATCTCTGGAAACACCATATATTTT
CDR3aa: CASSLPTGYISGNTIYF
j_gene: TRBJ1-3
abundance: .
d_gene: TRBD1
v_gene: TRBV7-2

CDR3nt: TGTGCCAGCAGCCTTAGCGGGAGGCGCAATGAGCAGTTCTTC
CDR3aa: CASSLSGRRNEQFF
j_gene: TRBJ2-1
abundance: .
d_gene: TRBD2
v_gene: TRBV28

CDR3nt: TGTGCCAGCAGCCAAGATCGTAGGCGGCCCCAGCATTTT
CDR3aa: CASSQDRRRPQHF
j_gene: TRBJ1-5
abundance: few
d_gene: .
v_gene: TRBV4-2

CDR3nt: TGTGCCAGCAGCCAAGGACCTAGCGGGAATTCCTACGAGCAGTACTTC
CDR3aa: CASSQGPSGNSYEQYF
j_gene: TRBJ2-7
abundance: .
d_gene: TRBD2
v_gene: TRBV3-1/TRBV3-2

CDR3nt: TGTGCTAGTGGAACAGGGCCTTCACCCCTCCACTTT
CDR3aa: CASGTGPSPLHF
j_gene: TRBJ1-6
abundance: .
d_gene: .
v_gene: TRBV12-5

CDR3nt: TGCGCCAGCAGCCAACCCGGACCCAATGAAAAACTGTTTTTT
CDR3aa: CASSQPGPNEKLFF
j_gene: TRBJ1-4
abundance: .
d_gene: .
v_gene: TRBV4-1

CDR3nt: TGTGCCAGCAGCTTGTCACCGAGCGACGAGCAGTACTTC
CDR3aa: CASSLSPSDEQYF
j_gene: TRBJ2-7
abundance: .
d_gene: .
v_gene: TRBV13

CDR3nt: TGTGCCAGCAGAAACGGACGCTGGGAAGGGACCGGGGAGCTGTTTTTT
CDR3aa: CASRNGRWEGTGELFF
j_gene: TRBJ2-2
abundance: .
d_gene: .
v_gene: TRBV7-9

CDR3nt: TGTGCCACCAGTGATTTTACAGGGAGGCCCCAGCATTTT
CDR3aa: CATSDFTGRPQHF
j_gene: TRBJ1-5
abundance: few
d_gene: .
v_gene: TRBV24-1

CDR3nt: TGTGCCAGCAGCCGCGTGGTGGTGAACACTGAAGCTTTCTTT
CDR3aa: CASSRVVVNTEAFF
j_gene: TRBJ1-1
abundance: .
d_gene: .
v_gene: TRBV6-2/TRBV6-3

CDR3nt: TGTGCCAGCAACGGGGGAAGCGGAGATACGCAGTATTTT
CDR3aa: CASNGGSGDTQYF
j_gene: TRBJ2-3
abundance: once
d_gene: .
v_gene: TRBV6-5

CDR3nt: TGTGCCAGCAGTTTGACAGGCACCGGGGAGCTGTTTTTT
CDR3aa: CASSLTGTGELFF
j_gene: TRBJ2-2
abundance: few
d_gene: .
v_gene: TRBV28

CDR3nt: TGTGCCAGCAGCAGAGACAGGGGCTCTGAAGCTTTCTTT
CDR3aa: CASSRDRGSEAFF
j_gene: TRBJ1-1
abundance: .
d_gene: TRBD1
v_gene: TRBV7-6

CDR3nt: TGTGCCAGCAGCCAACTAGGAGGTGGGGATAATGAGCAGTTCTTC
CDR3aa: CASSQLGGGDNEQFF
j_gene: TRBJ2-1
abundance: .
d_gene: .
v_gene: TRBV7-2

CDR3nt: TGTGCCAGCAGCTTAAGTGGGGCGGACACTGAAGCTTTCTTT
CDR3aa: CASSLSGADTEAFF
j_gene: TRBJ1-1
abundance: once
d_gene: .
v_gene: TRBV7-9

CDR3nt: TGTGCCATCAGTGCCGACAGGGCTGGGACAATTGAGCAGTTCTTC
CDR3aa: CAISADRAGTIEQFF
j_gene: TRBJ2-1
abundance: .
d_gene: TRBD1
v_gene: TRBV10-3

CDR3nt: TGTGCCAGCAGTTTACTTACCCTAAGCAGGCAGCCCCAGCATTTT
CDR3aa: CASSLLTLSRQPQHF
j_gene: TRBJ1-5
abundance: .
d_gene: .
v_gene: TRBV28

CDR3nt: TGTGCCAGCAGCTTTGGGAGACTATTGCGCGGGGAGCTGTTTTTT
CDR3aa: CASSFGRLLRGELFF
j_gene: TRBJ2-2
abundance: .
d_gene: .
v_gene: TRBV7-8

CDR3nt: TGTGCCAGCAGCCCGATCTTCGCGGGAGGTCTGACCTACGAGCAGTACTTC
CDR3aa: CASSPIFAGGLTYEQYF
j_gene: TRBJ2-7
abundance: .
d_gene: TRBD2
v_gene: TRBV27

CDR3nt: TGTGCCAGCAGTCGGGTAAAGCCCGGGGAGCTGTTTTTT
CDR3aa: CASSRVKPGELFF
j_gene: TRBJ2-2
abundance: .
d_gene: .
v_gene: TRBV28

CDR3nt: TGTGCCAGCAGCCCCCGGGGCAGGCTTAACAATGAGCAGTTCTTC
CDR3aa: CASSPRGRLNNEQFF
j_gene: TRBJ2-1
abundance: .
d_gene: .
v_gene: TRBV5-4

CDR3nt: TGTGCCAGTACAGCGAACCGAGGGGAGCAGTACTTC
CDR3aa: CASTANRGEQYF
j_gene: TRBJ2-7
abundance: .
d_gene: .
v_gene: TRBV19

CDR3nt: TGCGCCGGCTTAGCGGGAGGTGCCTACAATGAGCAGTTCTTC
CDR3aa: CAGLAGGAYNEQFF
j_gene: TRBJ2-1
abundance: .
d_gene: TRBD2
v_gene: TRBV5-1

CDR3nt: TGTGCCAGCAGCTTAGCGGGAGTCTCCTACAATGAGCAGTTCTTC
CDR3aa: CASSLAGVSYNEQFF
j_gene: TRBJ2-1
abundance: .
d_gene: TRBD2
v_gene: TRBV5-5

CDR3nt: TGTGCCAGCACCGAGGGAATCAATCAGCCCCAGCATTTT
CDR3aa: CASTEGINQPQHF
j_gene: TRBJ1-5
abundance: .
d_gene: .
v_gene: TRBV12-3/TRBV12-4

CDR3nt: TGTGCCAGCCGACCAGGGTACGAGCAGTACTTC
CDR3aa: CASRPGYEQYF
j_gene: TRBJ2-7
abundance: .
d_gene: .
v_gene: TRBV6-5

CDR3nt: TGTGCCAGCAGCCTCGGGGGACTGGAAGCTTTCTTT
CDR3aa: CASSLGGLEAFF
j_gene: TRBJ1-1
abundance: .
d_gene: .
v_gene: TRBV4-2

CDR3nt: TGTGCCACCGAGGGAGAGAGCTACGAGCAGTACTTC
CDR3aa: CATEGESYEQYF
j_gene: TRBJ2-7
abundance: .
d_gene: .
v_gene: TRBV28

CDR3nt: TGTGCCAGCAGTTGGGGTATGGGCGGCAATCAGCCCCAGCATTTT
CDR3aa: CASSWGMGGNQPQHF
j_gene: TRBJ1-5
abundance: .
d_gene: .
v_gene: TRBV6-5

CDR3nt: TGTGCCAGTTCTAGCGGGAGCTTGAGGGGGGAGCTGTTTTTT
CDR3aa: CASSSGSLRGELFF
j_gene: TRBJ2-2
abundance: few
d_gene: TRBD2
v_gene: TRBV9

CDR3nt: TGTGCCAGCAGTTACACCCCGACAGGGTGGACCGGGGAGCTGTTTTTT
CDR3aa: CASSYTPTGWTGELFF
j_gene: TRBJ2-2
abundance: few
d_gene: TRBD1
v_gene: TRBV6-2/TRBV6-3

CDR3nt: TGCGCCAGCAGCCAAGTAGGGACGGCGTACTATGGCTACACCTTC
CDR3aa: CASSQVGTAYYGYTF
j_gene: TRBJ1-2
abundance: .
d_gene: .
v_gene: TRBV4-3

CDR3nt: TGTGCCAGCAGCGGTGACGGATCCACAGATACGCAGTATTTT
CDR3aa: CASSGDGSTDTQYF
j_gene: TRBJ2-3
abundance: .
d_gene: .
v_gene: TRBV9

CDR3nt: TGTGCCAGCACCCCGGGAGGGACAGATACGCAGTATTTT
CDR3aa: CASTPGGTDTQYF
j_gene: TRBJ2-3
abundance: .
d_gene: TRBD2
v_gene: TRBV6-2/TRBV6-3

CDR3nt: TGTGCCAGCAGCCAAGAGAATGGGGCCGGCGAGCAGTACTTC
CDR3aa: CASSQENGAGEQYF
j_gene: TRBJ2-7
abundance: few
d_gene: .
v_gene: TRBV3-1/TRBV3-2

CDR3nt: TGCAGTGGGGGGGCCTCCTACGAGCAGTACTTC
CDR3aa: CSGGASYEQYF
j_gene: TRBJ2-7
abundance: .
d_gene: .
v_gene: TRBV20-1

CDR3nt: TGTGCCAGCAGCCAAACGACGGATCAGCCCCAGCATTTT
CDR3aa: CASSQTTDQPQHF
j_gene: TRBJ1-5
abundance: .
d_gene: .
v_gene: TRBV3-1/TRBV3-2

CDR3nt: TGTGCCAGCAACTCTCCTTACCGCCCCGGGGGAGGAACTGAAGCTTTCTTT
CDR3aa: CASNSPYRPGGGTEAFF
j_gene: TRBJ1-1
abundance: .
d_gene: .
v_gene: TRBV27

CDR3nt: TGTGCCAGCAGTCCTACCTGGGGCACTGAAGCTTTCTTT
CDR3aa: CASSPTWGTEAFF
j_gene: TRBJ1-1
abundance: .
d_gene: .
v_gene: TRBV12-3/TRBV12-4

CDR3nt: TGCGCCAGCAGCTCAATCCCCGGGACAGGGGGAACTGGAAACACCATATATTTT
CDR3aa: CASSSIPGTGGTGNTIYF
j_gene: TRBJ1-3
abundance: .
d_gene: TRBD1
v_gene: TRBV5-1

CDR3nt: TGTGCCAGCAGTCTGGACACAAGCTCCTACGAGCAGTACTTC
CDR3aa: CASSLDTSSYEQYF
j_gene: TRBJ2-7
abundance: once
d_gene: .
v_gene: TRBV6-2/TRBV6-3